The clone carrying this TCR beta chain was observed many times. The authors amplified TCR beta CDR3 regions, and they did so from RNA transcripts for repertoire sequencing. The first-round RT-PCR employed HTBI primers together with the Qiagen OneStep RT-PCR kit. A multiplex PCR was then performed as the second round. TCRdb reprocessed the multiplex PCR reads via MiXCR and lists one record per CDR3 protein. The sample lists 350,000 to 400,000 distinct CDR3 sequences; around 17% were seen once. The CDR3 loop spans 14 amino acids. Trimming pared 4 bases from V and 1 base from J, leaving 8 bases between. CDR1 and CDR2 (germline): SNHLY, FYNNEI. The sample is drawn from a study of Graves' ophthalmopathy and Graves' hyperthyroidism.

The material sequenced was peripheral blood. V is TRBV2 and J is TRBJ1-5; D is ambiguous. This clonotype was obtained from a woman between 18 and 29 years old with Graves' ophthalmopathy. CDR3 sequence (DNA): TGTGCCAGCAGTGGAGGTCGCAGCAATCAGCCCCAGCATTTT. It yields the protein CASSGGRSNQPQHF.